The 28 T cell receptor beta chains below all came from one sample that was sequenced in a study of T cell repertoires in ileal Crohn's disease. TCRdb's table, derived via immunoSEQ multiplex PCR, lists solely in-frame clones and lacks some. Of approximately 30,000 clones in the sample, over 75% were seen once. The specimen was ileal tissue. The receptor set was obtained from an adult with Crohn's disease.

This rearrangement joins TRBV7-3 to TRBJ2-1, with TRBD2 matching 8 bases. With V trimmed by 5 bases and J by 9 bases, 6 bases remained unmatched. The CDR3 contains 13 residues. Germline V lookup: CDR1 SGHTA, CDR2 FQGTGA. The DNA of the CDR3 is TGTGCCAGCAGCACCCGGACTAGCACTGAGCAGTTCTTC. This gives the protein CASSTRTSTEQFF.

This chain links TRBV7-9 with TRBJ2-7, with 8 positions matching TRBD2. The V gene's germline CDR1 is SEHNR and CDR2 FQNEAQ (reference sequence). This CDR3 is 16 amino acids long. V shed 1 base, J shed 3 bases, and the junction held 8 bases outside the gene matches. CDR3 loop: CASSLERGSLVYEQYF. Here the CDR3 DNA reads TGTGCCAGCAGCTTAGAGCGGGGGTCATTGGTCTACGAGCAGTACTTC.

The chain carries TRBV2 and TRBJ2-2; TRBD2 matches at 9 bases. V shed 5 bases and J 7 bases; nucleotides not matched to a gene: 14. The CDR3 is 17 amino acids. Germline V gene lookup returns CDR1 SNHLY and CDR2 FYNNEI. For the CDR3, the DNA is TGTGCCAGCAGTTTAGGCCTAGCGGGGAGATTGGGCGGGGAGCTGTTTTTT. Translating gives CASSLGLAGRLGGELFF. Complete variable domain (other parts from reference TRBV2 and TRBJ2-2): EPEVTQTPSHQVTQMGQEVILRCVPISNHLYFYWYRQILGQKVEFLVSFYNNEISEKSEIFDDQFSVERPDGSNFTLKIRSTKLEDSAMYFCASSLGLAGRLGGELFFGEGSRLTVL.

The chain combines TRBV5-1 with TRBJ2-5, with 9 bases fitting TRBD2. Per the germline V gene, CDR1 is SGHRS and CDR2 is YFSETQ. This CDR3 has 16 residues. V lost 0 bases and J lost 3; bases outside the gene matches: 6. The CDR3 protein is CASSLGASGNEETQYF. CDR3 bases: TGCGCCAGCAGCTTGGGGGCTAGCGGGAACGAAGAGACCCAGTACTTC.

V is TRBV25-1 and J is TRBJ2-1; D perhaps matches TRBD2 (6 bases). Germline V gene sequence: CDR1 MGHDK, CDR2 SYGVNS. CDR3 length: 15 residues. V lost 5 bases to trimming and J lost 0 bases, with 11 bases between them. The CDR3 nucleotides read TGTGCCAGCAGTTCTAGCGCGAGCTCCTACAATGAGCAGTTCTTC. Translating it yields CASSSSASSYNEQFF. The full variable domain, rest sourced from reference TRBV25-1 and TRBJ2-1, is EADIYQTPRYLVIGTGKKITLECSQTMGHDKMYWYQQDPGMELHLIHYSYGVNSTEKGDLSSESTVSRIRTEHFPLTLESARPSHTSQYLCASSSSASSYNEQFFGPGTRLTVL.

J is TRBJ2-3 and V is TRBV4-1; TRBD2 might be the D (6 bases). V was pared by 4 bases and J by 1 base, with 9 bases between. This CDR3 region has 14 residues. Germline assignment: CDR1 MGHRA and CDR2 YSYEKL. CDR3 protein: CASSLGGGTDTQYF. DNA of the CDR3: TGCGCCAGCAGCCTGGGAGGAGGCACAGATACGCAGTATTTT.

CDR3 residues: CASHGGLSTDTQYF. Here the CDR3 DNA reads TGTGCCAGCCACGGGGGACTTAGCACAGATACGCAGTATTTT. The V call is TRBV2, the J call TRBJ2-3; TRBD2 is a possible D gene (6 bases). CDR3 length: 14 amino acids. V was shortened by 8 bases and J by 0 bases, with 12 bases between the two germline ends. Germline CDR1 reads SNHLY; CDR2 reads FYNNEI.

The rearrangement links TRBV19 to TRBJ1-1; TRBD1 is a possible D gene (5 bases). V dropped 5 bases and J dropped 3 bases, with 19 bases sitting between them. The germline CDR1 and CDR2 sequences are LNHDA and SQIVND (reference sequence). This CDR3 is built from 16 residues. Here the CDR3 reads CASSVGVRPLDTEAFF. The CDR3 DNA reads as TGTGCCAGTAGTGTAGGGGTGAGGCCATTGGACACTGAAGCTTTCTTT.

J is TRBJ1-2 and V is TRBV19, with unresolved D. The CDR3 totals 12 residues. V was pared by 2 bases and J by 3 bases, with 4 bases between. Per the germline V gene, CDR1 is LNHDA and CDR2 is SQIVND (reference sequence). CDR3 DNA sequence: TGTGCCAGTAGTATACCGGACTATGGCTACACCTTC. Amino acid sequence: CASSIPDYGYTF.

This clone was seen only once. The chain is built from TRBV7-3 and TRBJ2-3, with D perhaps TRBD1 (6 bases). The CDR3 is made up of 14 amino acids. Germline loops: CDR1 SGHTA, CDR2 FQGTGA. V lost 4 bases, J lost 1 base, and 9 bases lay in between. CDR3: CASSSGTRTDTQYF. CDR3 sequence (DNA): TGTGCCAGCAGCTCCGGGACACGCACAGATACGCAGTATTTT.

The chain is built from TRBV6-5 and TRBJ1-2; 8 bases align to TRBD1. CDR3 length: 14 residues. The V gene's germline CDR1 is MNHEY and CDR2 SVGAGI. The V segment lost 4 bases and the J segment 3 bases; nucleotides outside the gene matches: 4. The CDR3 DNA sequence: TGTGCCAGCAGTTCCCGGACAGGGTACTATGGCTACACCTTC. Protein product: CASSSRTGYYGYTF.

The CDR3 protein is CASSLRGGGQDTQYF. The CDR3 bases are TGTGCCAGCAGCTTAAGGGGGGGAGGGCAGGATACGCAGTATTTT. The chain combines TRBV4-2 with TRBJ2-3, with D possibly being TRBD2 (7 bases). Trimming pared 5 bases from V and 6 bases from J, leaving 18 bases between. Germline V gene sequence: CDR1 LGHNA, CDR2 YNFKEQ. The CDR3 sequence is 15 residues long.

This rearrangement joins TRBV10-3 to TRBJ2-1, with TRBD2 matching 8 bases. V lost 3 bases, J lost 6 bases, and 13 bases stayed unmatched. Germline CDR1 is ENHRY and CDR2 is SYGVKD. There are 17 residues in the CDR3. CDR3 nucleotides: TGTGCCATCAGTGAACTCCTAGCGGGCCATTGGGGCAATGAGCAGTTCTTC. It encodes CAISELLAGHWGNEQFF.

This clone was seen a few times. The CDR3 DNA reads as TGTGCCACCAGCAGAGATCACGTCCTCGGGGCTAATGAAAAACTGTTTTTT. It is translated as CATSRDHVLGANEKLFF. The rearrangement joins TRBV15 to TRBJ1-4; no clear D gene. From germline, CDR1 is LNHNV and CDR2 YYDKDF (reference sequence). V lost 0 bases, J lost 3 bases, and 14 bases lay in between. CDR3 length: 17 amino acids. The full variable domain, rest sourced from reference TRBV15 and TRBJ1-4, is DAMVIQNPRYQVTQFGKPVTLSCSQTLNHNVMYWYQQKSSQAPKLLFHYYDKDFNNEADTPDNFQSRRPNTSFCFLDIRSPGLGDTAMYLCATSRDHVLGANEKLFFGSGTQLSVL.

The rearrangement uses TRBV19 and TRBJ2-1; 8 bases align to TRBD2. V was clipped by 6 bases and J by 9 bases; unmatched bases: 16. CDR1 and CDR2 (germline): LNHDA, SQIVND (reference sequence). This CDR3 spans 16 amino acids. CDR3 loop: CASRGGSGRTRGEQFF. In DNA form, the CDR3 reads TGTGCCAGTAGGGGGGGCAGCGGGAGAACCCGGGGTGAGCAGTTCTTC. Drawing the rest from reference TRBV19 and TRBJ2-1, the complete variable domain is DGGITQSPKYLFRKEGQNVTLSCEQNLNHDAMYWYRQDPGQGLRLIYYSQIVNDFQKGDIAEGYSVSREKKESFPLTVTSAQKNPTAFYLCASRGGSGRTRGEQFFGPGTRLTVL.

This clone was seen just once. The chain links TRBV7-2 to TRBJ1-1; weak D call: TRBD1 (5 bases). Germline-derived CDR1 and CDR2 are SGHTA and FQGNSA. The CDR3 contains 16 residues. The ends were cut back, 3 bases at V and 4 bases at J, with 18 bases in the middle. CDR3 residues: CASSFTLGGIRTEAFF. The CDR3 bases are TGTGCCAGCAGCTTTACGCTCGGGGGGATTCGCACTGAAGCTTTCTTT. The full variable domain, completed using reference TRBV7-2 and TRBJ1-1, is GAGVSQSPSNKVTEKGKDVELRCDPISGHTALYWYRQSLGQGLEFLIYFQGNSAPDKSGLPSDRFSAERTGGSVSTLTIQRTQQEDSAVYLCASSFTLGGIRTEAFFGQGTRLTVV.

The V and J genes are TRBV5-1 and TRBJ2-7; a weak D match, TRBD2 (5 bases). This CDR3 is built from 13 residues. Germline lookup yields CDR1 SGHRS and CDR2 YFSETQ. V shed 1 base and J shed 4 bases, with 9 bases lying between them. The CDR3 here is CASSLSGNYEQYF. DNA for the CDR3: TGCGCCAGCAGCTTGTCGGGAAATTACGAGCAGTACTTC. The full variable domain, its missing parts supplied by reference TRBV5-1 and TRBJ2-7, is KAGVTQTPRYLIKTRGQQVTLSCSPISGHRSVSWYQQTPGQGLQFLFEYFSETQRNKGNFPGRFSGRQFSNSRSEMNVSTLELGDSALYLCASSLSGNYEQYFGPGTRLTVT.

CDR3 nucleotides: TGTGCCAGCAGCCGCAGCGGGGGGCGAGAGACCCAGTACTTC. Amino acids: CASSRSGGRETQYF. The chain employs TRBV14 and TRBJ2-5; TRBD2 matches 9 bases. Germline loops: CDR1 SGHDN, CDR2 FVKESK. The V and J ends lost 4 bases and 4 bases, in that order; junction bases with no gene match: 4. The CDR3 has 14 amino acids.

There are a few counts of this clone. The chain is built from TRBV6-1 and TRBJ1-4; D gene ambiguous. With 6 bases removed from V and 7 bases from J, the gap between germline ends came to 18 bases. The CDR3 sequence is 15 residues long. The germline CDR1 and CDR2 sequences are MNHNS and SASEGT. The CDR3 sequence is CASSPTANVAEKLFF. CDR3 in DNA: TGTGCCAGCAGCCCTACAGCAAATGTGGCTGAAAAACTGTTTTTT.

The rearrangement uses TRBV5-6 and TRBJ2-7; possibly TRBD1 for D (6 bases). The V gene lost 4 bases and the J gene lost 1 base, with 21 bases spanning the gap. CDR3 size: 17 residues. Germline CDR1 reads SGHDT; CDR2 reads YYEEEE. CDR3 sequence reads: CASSPLSRGRRSYEQYF. The CDR3 DNA is TGTGCCAGCAGCCCCCTAAGCAGGGGAAGGAGGTCCTACGAGCAGTACTTC.

The chain uses TRBV11-2 and TRBJ2-3; tentatively, D is TRBD2 (6 bases). CDR1 SGHAT and CDR2 FQNNGV come from the germline V gene. The V and J ends lost 2 bases and 6 bases respectively, with 12 bases between them. The CDR3 runs 14 residues. CDR3 DNA: TGTGCCAGCAGCTTAACCCGGGGGTCGGATACGCAGTATTTT. Amino acid sequence: CASSLTRGSDTQYF.

The chain is built from TRBV27 and TRBJ1-3, with a tentative D call TRBD1 (6 bases). The CDR3 totals 14 residues. The V end lost 5 bases, the J end lost 3 bases, and 11 bases lay between the germline ends. In germline, CDR1 is MNHEY, CDR2 SMNVEV (reference sequence). CDR3 sequence reads: CASSPRGSGNTIYF. The CDR3 region has the DNA TGTGCCAGCAGTCCCAGGGGTAGTGGAAACACCATATATTTT.

The chain links TRBV5-6 to TRBJ2-7, with a weak D call TRBD1 (6 bases). This CDR3 comprises 14 residues. The germline gives CDR1 SGHDT, CDR2 YYEEEE. The V and J ends lost 2 bases and 4 bases respectively, with 13 bases between them. The CDR3 protein is CASSFAGALYEQYF. The DNA for the CDR3 is TGTGCCAGCAGCTTCGCAGGGGCTCTATACGAGCAGTACTTC.

In the case of this clone: Compared with germline, one end of the junction differs, possibly owing to a read error. DNA for the CDR3: TGTGCCAGCAGCCTAGCGGGACAGGGGTACTACGAGCAGTACTTC. Its translation: CASSLAGQGYYEQYF. The rearrangement uses TRBV11-1 and TRBJ2-7; a weak D match, TRBD1 (10 bases). Germline-derived CDR1 and CDR2 are SGHAT and FQDESV (reference sequence). The CDR3 consists of 15 residues.

The rearrangement links TRBV9 to TRBJ2-1, with 9 positions matching TRBD1. This CDR3 comprises 17 residues. Looked up from germline, CDR1 is SGDLS and CDR2 is YYNGEE. J lost 3 bases, V lost 4 bases, and 11 bases had no gene match. In nucleotides, the CDR3 is TGTGCCAGCAGCTTCTCGCTAACGGGACAGGGCTACAATGAGCAGTTCTTC. Its protein is CASSFSLTGQGYNEQFF.

This clone was seen a handful of times. J is TRBJ2-7 and V is TRBV7-3, with 7 bases that match TRBD1. V shed 4 bases and J 6 bases; nucleotides not matched to a gene: 6. Germline assignment: CDR1 SGHTA and CDR2 FQGTGA. The CDR3 has 13 residues. The CDR3 DNA reads TGTGCCAGCAGCTCTCGACAGGGTTCCGAGCAGTACTTC. This translates into CASSSRQGSEQYF.

This rearrangement joins TRBV5-1 to TRBJ2-5, with D uncertain. The closer fit of TRBJ2-7 to the DNA end suggests the J call may be wrong. Germline values: CDR1 SGHRS, CDR2 YFSETQ. This CDR3 is 13 amino acids long. The CDR3 here is CASSMERFYEQYF. The CDR3 DNA sequence: TGCGCCAGCAGCATGGAGCGTTTCTACGAGCAGTACTTC.

This rearrangement joins TRBV19 to TRBJ2-7; 7 nucleotides align to TRBD2. CDR3 length equals 16 residues. The J segment lost 0 bases and the V segment lost 3 bases, leaving 8 bases of the junction unmatched. From germline, CDR1 is LNHDA and CDR2 SQIVND (reference sequence). CDR3 amino acids: CASSIEASGSSYEQYF. As DNA, the CDR3 is TGTGCCAGTAGTATTGAGGCTAGCGGCAGCTCCTACGAGCAGTACTTC.